This T cell receptor (beta chain) was recorded in a study of blood T cells in healthy people across ages. Looked up from germline, CDR1 is DFQATT and CDR2 is SNEGSKA (reference sequence). This CDR3 has 14 residues. V dropped 3 bases and J dropped 3; count of bases not matched to a gene: 5. Overall study findings and caveats: A roughly linear age-dependent decrease characterized TCR beta diversity per million T cells.

The table lists this clonotype with a few counts. Its target is unknown. The study recruited healthy Caucasian donors from Russia who were aged roughly 6 to 100. RNA extraction gave at least 5 micrograms of total RNA per sample. The authors ran a second PCR of roughly 6 to 11 cycles using a sample-barcoded 5' primer and a J-beta primer mix. TCRdb reprocessed the 5' RACE reads with MiXCR, giving one entry per CDR3 protein. Of 500,000 to 550,000 distinct CDR3 sequences in the sample, approximately 25% were seen once. These same data were also listed under a study on T cells of mothers and their children.

This sequence was found in a boy younger than 18 in good health. Material for sequencing was blood. The V gene is TRBV20-1, the J gene TRBJ2-4; the match to TRBD2 covers 7 bases. The CDR3 spells CSASPSGLKNIQYF. DNA of the CDR3: TGCAGTGCTAGCCCTAGCGGCCTCAAAAACATTCAGTACTTC.